This entry lists 13 T cell receptor beta chains sequenced from one sample in a study of blood T cell repertoires in COVID-19. Produced via immunoSEQ multiplex PCR; TCRdb's table is partial and in-frame only. The table includes fewer than 300,000 clones, roughly 84% detected once. Material: peripheral blood. The receptors here all came from a woman under 30 with acute or convalescent COVID-19.

The rearrangement links TRBV19 to TRBJ1-1; unclear D gene. Trimming pared 3 bases from V and 7 bases from J, leaving 18 bases between. Germline lookup yields CDR1 LNHDA and CDR2 SQIVND (reference sequence). The CDR3 has 15 amino acids. CDR3 DNA: TGTGCCAGTAGTATTATCTCTCCCGTGGGCGTTGAAGCTTTCTTT. It is translated as CASSIISPVGVEAFF.

In its sample, this clone was seen a few times. The chain couples TRBV7-8 to TRBJ1-5, with 9 bases that match TRBD1. Germline V gene data show CDR1 as SGHVS and CDR2 as FQNEAQ. This CDR3 has 17 residues. V was pared by 4 bases and J by 3 bases, with 10 bases of the junction left unmatched. Written as DNA, the CDR3 is TGTGCCAGCAGCTCGAAGGGACAGGGAATAGACAATCAGCCCCAGCATTTT. As protein: CASSSKGQGIDNQPQHF.

Comment on this clone: Other DNA sequences of this sample code for an identical CDR3. The chain has TRBV18 and TRBJ2-7; D is possibly TRBD1 (6 bases). V was cut by 3 bases and J by 4 bases, with 13 bases left in between. The CDR3 loop spans 14 amino acids. Germline lookup yields CDR1 KGHSH and CDR2 LQKENI. The CDR3 DNA sequence: TGTGCCAGCTCACCTCCGGGACAAACATACGAGCAGTACTTC. It is translated as CASSPPGQTYEQYF.

The CDR3 here is CATRRQGRLPNTYEQYF. CDR3 bases: TGTGCCACCAGACGACAGGGGAGACTCCCTAACACCTACGAGCAGTACTTC. The chain combines TRBV24-1 with TRBJ2-7, with 8 bases lining up with TRBD1. The CDR3 runs to 17 residues. Trimming at V came to 7 bases and at J to 2 bases, leaving 15 bases not matched to a gene. Germline loops: CDR1 KGHDR, CDR2 SFDVKD.

The J gene is TRBJ1-4, the V gene TRBV30, with TRBD1 matching 10 bases. CDR1 and CDR2 from the germline V gene are GTSNPN and SVGIG (reference sequence). The CDR3 covers 14 residues. J lost 8 bases, V lost 2 bases, and 5 bases had no gene match. The CDR3 protein is CAWSMTGGEEKLFF. Written as DNA, the CDR3 is TGTGCCTGGAGTATGACAGGGGGCGAGGAAAAACTGTTTTTT.

The chain links TRBV7-2 to TRBJ1-2; D might be TRBD1 (6 bases). Germline V lookup: CDR1 SGHTA, CDR2 FQGNSA. This CDR3 is 15 amino acids long. Trimming left V 5 bases short and J 3 bases short, with 16 bases between. The CDR3 protein is CASSHFGGSDYGYTF. CDR3 nucleotide sequence: TGTGCCAGCAGCCACTTTGGGGGCTCGGACTATGGCTACACCTTC.

The chain joins TRBV18 to TRBJ2-5; tentative D call: TRBD2 (5 bases). Trimming took off 6 bases at V and 3 bases at J, with 11 bases between the two ends. The CDR3 has 13 amino acids. Germline CDR1 KGHSH, CDR2 LQKENI. The CDR3 reads CASSALLEETQYF. The CDR3 region has the DNA TGTGCCAGCTCGGCCCTACTAGAAGAGACCCAGTACTTC.

In the case of this clone: The same CDR3 arises from other DNA sequences in this sample as well. The chain's CDR3 is CASRPGSGELFF. In DNA form, the CDR3 reads TGTGCCAGTAGGCCAGGCAGCGGGGAGCTGTTTTTT. The V call is TRBV19, the J call TRBJ2-2; D call uncertain. V was trimmed by 6 bases and J by 7 bases, leaving 9 bases between them. The CDR3 length is 12 residues. The germline V gene encodes CDR1 LNHDA and CDR2 SQIVND (reference sequence).

This clone was counted only a few times. The J gene is TRBJ1-2, the V gene TRBV29-1, with D unclear. Trimming stripped 1 base from V and 6 bases from J, with 12 bases between. Germline CDR1 and CDR2: SQVTM and ANQGSEA. The CDR3 has 13 amino acids. CDR3 amino acids: CSVEASTRHGYTF. In nucleotides, the CDR3 is TGCAGCGTTGAAGCCTCGACAAGACATGGCTACACCTTC.

V and J are TRBV19 and TRBJ1-5; no clear D gene. V was cut by 6 bases and J by 3 bases, with 12 bases left in between. The CDR3 extends over 14 amino acids. In germline, CDR1 is LNHDA, CDR2 SQIVND (reference sequence). The CDR3, as DNA: TGTGCCAGTAGCCTTATCGAGCTCAATCAGCCCCAGCATTTT. The encoded protein is CASSLIELNQPQHF.

This clone has only a few counts. The chain carries TRBV4-3 and TRBJ2-1, with D possibly being TRBD2 (5 bases). The ends were cut back, 4 bases at V and 0 bases at J, with 19 bases in the middle. The CDR3 loop spans 18 amino acids. Germline V gives CDR1 LGHNA, CDR2 YSLEER. The CDR3 is CASSPHVAGKVSYNEQFF. CDR3 in DNA: TGCGCCAGCAGCCCCCACGTGGCCGGGAAAGTCTCCTACAATGAGCAGTTCTTC.

The rearrangement joins TRBV6-5 to TRBJ2-5; TRBD1 matches 7 bases. From germline, CDR1 is MNHEY and CDR2 SVGAGI. The J segment lost 3 bases and the V segment lost 0 bases, leaving 7 bases of the junction unmatched. This CDR3 has 16 residues. CDR3 sequence: CASSYSWAGGKETQYF. The CDR3 nucleotides read TGTGCCAGCAGTTACTCGTGGGCAGGGGGAAAAGAGACCCAGTACTTC.

This clone was counted a few times. The gene calls are TRBV7-8 and TRBJ1-2; D uncertain. Germline-derived CDR1 and CDR2 are SGHVS and FQNEAQ. Trimming removed 2 bases at V and 8 bases at J, with 12 bases between. This CDR3 region has 13 residues. Written as DNA, the CDR3 is TGTGCCAGCAGCTTAACGGCAGGCGGGGGCTACACCTTC. Translation gives CASSLTAGGGYTF. The whole variable domain, remainder taken from reference TRBV7-8 and TRBJ1-2, is GAGVSQSPRYKVAKRGQDVALRCDPISGHVSLFWYQQALGQGPEFLTYFQNEAQLDKSGLPSDRFFAERPEGSVSTLKIQRTQQEDSAVYLCASSLTAGGGYTFGSGTRLTVV.